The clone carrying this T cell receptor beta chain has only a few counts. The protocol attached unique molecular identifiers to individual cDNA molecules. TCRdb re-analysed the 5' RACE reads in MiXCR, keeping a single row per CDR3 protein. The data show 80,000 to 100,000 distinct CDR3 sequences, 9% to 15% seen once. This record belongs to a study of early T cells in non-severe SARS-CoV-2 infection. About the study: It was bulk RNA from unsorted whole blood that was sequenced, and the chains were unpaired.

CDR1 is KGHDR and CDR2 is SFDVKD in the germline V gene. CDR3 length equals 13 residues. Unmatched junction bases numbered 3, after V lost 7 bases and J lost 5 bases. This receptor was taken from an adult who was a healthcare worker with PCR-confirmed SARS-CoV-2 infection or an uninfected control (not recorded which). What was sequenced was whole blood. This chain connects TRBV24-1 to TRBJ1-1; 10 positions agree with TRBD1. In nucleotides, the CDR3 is TGTGCCACCAGAGGACAGGGGGATACTGAAGCTTTCTTT. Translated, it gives CATRGQGDTEAFF.